This T cell receptor beta chain was retrieved from a study of neurological immune-mediated disorders. This CDR3 comprises 11 residues. Germline CDR1 and CDR2: DFQATT and SNEGSKA (reference sequence). V was trimmed by 6 bases and J by 14 bases, leaving 16 bases between them. There are many counts of this clonotype. Each CDR3 protein gets one entry after TCRdb re-called the 5' RACE reads with MiXCR. The sample lists about 23,000 distinct CDR3 sequences; 10% to 15% were seen once. The sample consisted of PBMCs. The sequence came from a woman between 55 and 75 years old with HTLV-1-associated myelopathy (HAM/TSP). V usage is TRBV20-1 and J usage is TRBJ1-4; possibly TRBD1 for D (5 bases). The DNA for the CDR3 is TGCAGTGCAAGAACTAGGGCAGGGCTGTTTTTT. Translating it yields CSARTRAGLFF.